These 26 T cell receptor beta chains share one sample of origin, sequenced in a study of T cells in Graves' hyperthyroidism and ophthalmopathy. Researchers took RNA transcripts and amplified the TCR beta CDR3 regions from them. HTBI primers drove first-round RT-PCR of the TCR CDR3. Each CDR3 protein is one row after TCRdb ran MiXCR on the multiplex PCR reads. This sample has 600,000 to 750,000 distinct CDR3 sequences, with around 16% found just once. Sequenced sample: blood. These receptors all stem from a middle-aged man with Graves' hyperthyroidism.

This clonotype came up many times. V is TRBV2 and J is TRBJ2-7, with D possibly being TRBD2 (5 bases). The V end was cut by 7 bases, the J end by 0 bases, with 10 bases between. The CDR3 covers 13 residues. Looked up from germline, CDR1 is SNHLY and CDR2 is FYNNEI. Here the CDR3 DNA reads TGTGCCAGCAAGACAAGCGGCTCCTACGAGCAGTACTTC. Translated, it gives CASKTSGSYEQYF.

This clonotype came up a few times. The chain has TRBV5-1 and TRBJ2-2; no firm D call. CDR1 and CDR2 from the germline V gene are SGHRS and YFSETQ. The CDR3 loop spans 16 amino acids. The V gene lost 6 bases and the J gene lost 2 bases, with 17 bases spanning the gap. The CDR3 DNA is TGCGCCAGCACCCACGACGGCCGGGCAAACACCGGGGAGCTGTTTTTT. The encoded protein is CASTHDGRANTGELFF.

This clonotype was detected a few times. The chain employs TRBV4-3 and TRBJ1-2; TRBD1 might be the D (5 bases). The CDR3 consists of 14 residues. CDR1 and CDR2 from the germline V gene are LGHNA and YSLEER. The germline V and J ends were trimmed by 0 bases and 3 bases, with 8 bases remaining between them. The CDR3 sequence: CASSQDQGYYGYTF. The CDR3 bases are TGCGCCAGCAGCCAAGATCAGGGCTACTATGGCTACACCTTC.

This clonotype was recorded many times. The J gene is TRBJ1-2, the V gene TRBV30, with TRBD1 as a possible D gene (6 bases). There are 13 residues in the CDR3. Trimming left V 5 bases short and J 2 bases short, with 12 bases between. Germline lookup yields CDR1 GTSNPN and CDR2 SVGIG (reference sequence). The CDR3 spells CAWAGGGNYGYTF. The CDR3 bases are TGTGCCTGGGCAGGAGGGGGGAACTATGGCTACACCTTC. The full variable domain, with the rest looked up from reference TRBV30 and TRBJ1-2, is SQTIHQWPATLVQPVGSPLSLECTVEGTSNPNLYWYRQAAGRGLQLLFYSVGIGQISSEVPQNLSASRPQDRQFILSSKKLLLSDSGFYLCAWAGGGNYGYTFGSGTRLTVV.

This clonotype was detected many times. The CDR3 spells CASSFNGRRNNEQFF. The CDR3, as DNA: TGTGCCAGCAGTTTCAACGGGAGAAGGAACAATGAGCAGTTCTTC. The rearrangement links TRBV27 to TRBJ2-1, with a weak D call TRBD2 (6 bases). The CDR3 covers 15 residues. In germline, CDR1 is MNHEY, CDR2 SMNVEV (reference sequence). V was cut by 3 bases and J by 5 bases, with 14 bases left in between.

This clonotype was counted ten times or more. The chain recombines TRBV20-1 with TRBJ2-7, with 10 bases lining up with TRBD2. The CDR3 is 14 amino acids. The V and J ends lost 0 bases and 5 bases, in that order; junction bases with no gene match: 4. The germline V gene has CDR1 DFQATT and CDR2 SNEGSKA (reference sequence). This CDR3 reads CSARDWLAGDEQYF. The CDR3 DNA reads as TGCAGTGCTAGAGATTGGCTAGCGGGAGACGAGCAGTACTTC.

The chain uses TRBV28 and TRBJ1-1; tentatively, D is TRBD1 (6 bases). Germline V CDR1 and CDR2: MDHEN, SYDVKM. The V gene lost 3 bases and the J gene lost 8 bases, with 16 bases spanning the gap. This CDR3 has 14 amino acids. The CDR3 nucleotides are TGTGCCAGCAGTTTGGCCCGGGGGCGTAGGGAAGCTTTCTTT. It codes for CASSLARGRREAFF.

This clonotype was counted a few times. V gene TRBV7-2 combines with J gene TRBJ2-7; D remains unclear. The germline V gene encodes CDR1 SGHTA and CDR2 FQGNSA. The CDR3 is made up of 14 amino acids. V was clipped by 5 bases and J by 0 bases, with 11 bases between them. In DNA, the CDR3 is TGTGCCAGCAGCCCTACGGCGAACTCCTACGAGCAGTACTTC. It translates to CASSPTANSYEQYF.

This clonotype was counted many times. V and J are TRBV20-1 and TRBJ1-1, with 10 bases matching TRBD1. Germline CDR1 DFQATT, CDR2 SNEGSKA (reference sequence). The CDR3 consists of 12 residues. The CDR3 sequence: CSPGTGVTEAFF. Written as DNA, the CDR3 is TGCAGCCCCGGGACAGGGGTCACTGAAGCTTTCTTT.

The DNA of the CDR3 is TGTGCCAGCAGCTTAATGGTCGGGGGAGGAACAGATACGCAGTATTTT. It codes for CASSLMVGGGTDTQYF. The gene calls are TRBV7-3 and TRBJ2-3; D is perhaps TRBD2 (6 bases). Germline CDR1 and CDR2: SGHTA and FQGTGA. Trimming shortened V by 1 base and J by 3 bases, and 14 bases separated the two germline ends. CDR3 length: 16 amino acids.

The sample holds many counts of this clonotype. V gene TRBV12-3 or TRBV12-4 combines with J gene TRBJ2-1; the D gene is possibly TRBD2 (6 bases). Trimming took 5 bases from V and 3 from J, leaving 17 bases between them. CDR3 length equals 16 residues. This chain's CDR3 is CASSPTPAGFYNEQFF. CDR3 DNA sequence: TGTGCCAGCAGTCCCACCCCAGCGGGTTTCTACAATGAGCAGTTCTTC.

In this sample, this clonotype turned up many times. This CDR3 reads CASSPQGAGQFF. The CDR3 DNA reads as TGTGCCAGCAGTCCTCAGGGGGCTGGGCAGTTCTTC. V gene TRBV28 combines with J gene TRBJ2-1; TRBD1 matches at 8 bases. Germline V lookup: CDR1 MDHEN, CDR2 SYDVKM. The CDR3 has 12 amino acids. V lost 5 bases to trimming and J lost 12 bases; unmatched junction nucleotides: 6. The whole variable domain, remainder taken from reference TRBV28 and TRBJ2-1, is DVKVTQSSRYLVKRTGEKVFLECVQDMDHENMFWYRQDPGLGLRLIYFSYDVKMKEKGDIPEGYSVSREKKERFSLILESASTNQTSMYLCASSPQGAGQFFGPGTRLTVL.

This clonotype was observed a few times. The chain carries TRBV2 and TRBJ1-5, with D unresolved. Between the trimmed V and J ends, which lost 6 bases and 0 bases, there was a span of 6 bases. The CDR3 length is 13 residues. Germline V CDR1 and CDR2: SNHLY, FYNNEI. In DNA, the CDR3 is TGTGCCAGCAGGACGATTAGCAATCAGCCCCAGCATTTT. Translating gives CASRTISNQPQHF. Drawing the rest from reference TRBV2 and TRBJ1-5, the complete variable domain is EPEVTQTPSHQVTQMGQEVILRCVPISNHLYFYWYRQILGQKVEFLVSFYNNEISEKSEIFDDQFSVERPDGSNFTLKIRSTKLEDSAMYFCASRTISNQPQHFGDGTRLSIL.

The table lists this clonotype with many counts. V usage is TRBV3-1 and J usage is TRBJ2-6; no clear D. The CDR3 sequence is 13 residues long. V was cut by 6 bases and J by 2 bases, with 5 bases left in between. In germline, CDR1 is LGHDT, CDR2 YNNKEL (reference sequence). The CDR3 DNA sequence: TGTGCCAGCAGGGAACCTGGGGCCAACGTCCTGACTTTC. Encoded protein: CASREPGANVLTF.

This clonotype was counted ten times or more. The V gene is TRBV27, the J gene TRBJ2-1; 13 nucleotides line up with TRBD2. Unmatched junction bases numbered 2, after V lost 1 base and J lost 8 bases. The CDR3 loop spans 15 amino acids. Looked up from germline, CDR1 is MNHEY and CDR2 is SMNVEV (reference sequence). The CDR3 spells CASSLWTSGRYEQFF. The CDR3 DNA follows: TGTGCCAGCAGTTTATGGACTAGCGGGAGATATGAGCAGTTCTTC.

This clonotype was seen a handful of times. The chain carries TRBV5-6 and TRBJ2-7, with D maybe TRBD2 (5 bases). Trimming left V 3 bases short and J 3 bases short, with 16 bases between. Germline loops: CDR1 SGHDT, CDR2 YYEEEE. The CDR3 runs 15 residues. Written as DNA, the CDR3 is TGTGCCAGCAGCTGGGCCGGGGTCAACGTCTACGAGCAGTACTTC. Protein: CASSWAGVNVYEQYF.

This clonotype appeared many times. This chain uses TRBV11-1 with TRBJ2-1; D perhaps matches TRBD2 (6 bases). This CDR3 contains 13 residues. Germline V gene data show CDR1 as SGHAT and CDR2 as FQDESV (reference sequence). V lost 4 bases and J 4 bases, leaving 8 bases between the germline ends. CDR3 DNA: TGTGCCAGCAGCTCGGGACTTTACAATGAGCAGTTCTTC. It yields the protein CASSSGLYNEQFF.

This clonotype was detected many times. This rearrangement joins TRBV28 to TRBJ2-1, with 7 nucleotides matching TRBD1. V trimming: 5 bases; J trimming: 15 bases; junction bases outside the gene matches: 10. Looked up from germline, CDR1 is MDHEN and CDR2 is SYDVKM. CDR3 length: 12 residues. The CDR3 bases are TGTGCCAGCAGTCTCGGACGGACAGGATGGTTCTTC. This gives the protein CASSLGRTGWFF.

This clonotype was detected ten times or more. V usage is TRBV28 and J usage is TRBJ2-2, with D maybe TRBD2 (6 bases). The ends were cut back, 5 bases at V and 1 base at J, with 14 bases in the middle. Germline CDR1 and CDR2: MDHEN and SYDVKM. The CDR3 is made up of 16 amino acids. Here the CDR3 DNA reads TGTGCCAGCAGTGCCCTCAGCGGGCAGAACACCGGGGAGCTGTTTTTT. This sequence encodes CASSALSGQNTGELFF.

The V and J genes are TRBV19 and TRBJ1-1, with D hard to call. The CDR3 consists of 13 residues. In germline, CDR1 is LNHDA, CDR2 SQIVND (reference sequence). V dropped 3 bases and J dropped 0 bases, with 5 bases sitting between them. This chain's CDR3 is CASSMLMNTEAFF. CDR3 DNA: TGTGCCAGTAGTATGCTGATGAACACTGAAGCTTTCTTT.

The DNA of the CDR3 is TGTGCCAGCAGCCGCAGGGGGCAATCGGTTACCGGGGAGCTGTTTTTT. It codes for CASSRRGQSVTGELFF. The gene calls are TRBV7-9 and TRBJ2-2; 8 bases are shared with TRBD1. Trimming removed 5 bases from V and 5 bases from J; junction bases left unmatched: 10. This CDR3 is built from 16 residues. Germline CDR1 SEHNR, CDR2 FQNEAQ (reference sequence).

The chain has TRBV5-1 and TRBJ2-2; 7 bases are a match to TRBD1. Trimming at V came to 0 bases and at J to 2 bases, leaving 1 base not matched to a gene. The CDR3 spans 15 residues. The germline V gene encodes CDR1 SGHRS and CDR2 YFSETQ. DNA of the CDR3: TGCGCCAGCAGCTTGGAAGGGGGCAACACCGGGGAGCTGTTTTTT. Translated, it gives CASSLEGGNTGELFF.

This clonotype was recorded at least ten times. The chain links TRBV27 to TRBJ2-1; 11 bases are a match to TRBD1. This CDR3 comprises 15 residues. Germline-derived CDR1 and CDR2 are MNHEY and SMNVEV (reference sequence). Trimming at V came to 4 bases and at J to 6 bases, leaving 5 bases not matched to a gene. The CDR3 DNA reads as TGTGCCAGCAGTTACCTCGGGACAGGGGGCAATGAGCAGTTCTTC. It encodes CASSYLGTGGNEQFF.

This clonotype was picked up one time. A much more abundant neighbour one base away suggests this may be a read error. CDR3 nucleotides: TGTGCCAGCACCCTTCAGGGGACTAGCAGGAACAATGAGCAGTTCTTC. Its protein product is CASTLQGTSRNNEQFF. The chain combines TRBV27 with TRBJ2-1; 9 bases are a match to TRBD2. V dropped 7 bases and J dropped 5; count of bases not matched to a gene: 12. This CDR3 comprises 16 residues. CDR1 and CDR2 (germline): MNHEY, SMNVEV (reference sequence).

In DNA form, the CDR3 reads TGTGCCAGTAGTCTCGTCAACAATCAGCCCCAGCATTTT. Translating it yields CASSLVNNQPQHF. The chain joins TRBV19 to TRBJ1-5; D uncertain. Trimming shortened V by 5 bases and J by 3 bases, and 8 bases separated the two germline ends. Per germline, CDR1 LNHDA and CDR2 SQIVND (reference sequence). The CDR3 length is 13 residues.

DNA for the CDR3: TGTGCCAGCAGCTTAGTTTCATGGAGGCACACCTTC. It encodes CASSLVSWRHTF. J is TRBJ1-2 and V is TRBV11-2; D is unresolved. The V gene's germline CDR1 is SGHAT and CDR2 FQNNGV. Trimming took 1 base from V and 12 from J, leaving 12 bases between them. The CDR3 extends over 12 amino acids. Full variable domain (rest looked up from reference TRBV11-2 and TRBJ1-2): EAGVAQSPRYKIIEKRQSVAFWCNPISGHATLYWYQQILGQGPKLLIQFQNNGVVDDSQLPKDRFSAERLKGVDSTLKIQPAKLEDSAVYLCASSLVSWRHTFGSGTRLTVV.